This T cell receptor beta chain was recorded in a study of PD-1 blockade in mismatch repair-deficient tumors. Study-level points and caveats: Rapid post-treatment expansion, then contraction, generally preceding radiologic response, marked tumor-resident clones.

The assay was immunoSEQ multiplex PCR, and TCRdb's table has in-frame clones only and misses some. The sample holds approximately 40,000 clones, around 79% seen once. This CDR3 region has 13 residues. Trimming cost V 5 bases and J 3 bases, with 8 bases left between them. Germline assignment: CDR1 SGHRS and CDR2 YFSETQ. Comments on this clone: No antigen is known for it.

The sequence was collected from an adult with mismatch repair-deficient cancer. The material was peripheral blood, obtained 4 weeks after starting pembrolizumab. The V gene is TRBV5-1, the J gene TRBJ1-4, with a weak D call TRBD1 (5 bases). CDR3 sequence: CASRDTPNEKLFF. The CDR3 DNA sequence: TGCGCCAGCAGGGACACACCTAATGAAAAACTGTTTTTT.